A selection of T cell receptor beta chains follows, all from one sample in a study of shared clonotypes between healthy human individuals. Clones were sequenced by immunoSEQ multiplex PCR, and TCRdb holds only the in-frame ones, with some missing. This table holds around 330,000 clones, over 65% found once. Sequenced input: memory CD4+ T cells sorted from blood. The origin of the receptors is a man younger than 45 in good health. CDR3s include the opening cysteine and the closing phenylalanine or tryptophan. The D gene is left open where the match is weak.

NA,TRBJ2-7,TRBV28,CASTVGGRLVREQYF
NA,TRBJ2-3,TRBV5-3,CAGEEGAPTDTQYF
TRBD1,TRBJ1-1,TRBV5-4,CASSRPGQGAGAFF
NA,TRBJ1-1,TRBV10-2,CASTQGNTEAFF
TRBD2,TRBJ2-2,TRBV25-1,CASSESLAGTGELFF
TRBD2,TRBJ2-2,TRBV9,CASSVSIPSWSGGNTGELFF
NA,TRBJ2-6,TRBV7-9,CASSLGGNGANVLTF
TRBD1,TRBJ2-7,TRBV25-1,CASSRSGTAIYEQYF
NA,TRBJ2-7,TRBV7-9,CASSHYRVYEQYF
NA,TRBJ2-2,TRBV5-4,CASASRTTGELFF
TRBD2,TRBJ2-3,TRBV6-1,CATRTSGSTDTQYF
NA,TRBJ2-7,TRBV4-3,CASSPTDSVSYEQYF
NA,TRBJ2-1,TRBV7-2,CASSINEQFF
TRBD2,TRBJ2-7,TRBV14,CASSRSGTVLYEQYF
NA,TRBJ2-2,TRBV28,CASSDSPNTGELFF
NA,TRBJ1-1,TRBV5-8,CASSLGLMNTEAFF
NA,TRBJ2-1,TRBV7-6,CASSSEVTSYNEQFF
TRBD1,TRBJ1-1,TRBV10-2,CASRDRGRGTEAFF
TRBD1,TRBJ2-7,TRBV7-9,CASSLASLPGQASYEQYF
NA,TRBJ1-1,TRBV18,CASSPPGIGGDTEAFF
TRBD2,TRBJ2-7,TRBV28,CASSPSGPGGPYEQYF
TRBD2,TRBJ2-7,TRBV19,CASSITPGGEQYF
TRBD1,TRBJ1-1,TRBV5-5,CASSLKGTGGGTEAFF
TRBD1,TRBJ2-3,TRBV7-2,CASSSGQDTDTQYF
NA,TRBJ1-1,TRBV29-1,CSVVKGDGTEAFF
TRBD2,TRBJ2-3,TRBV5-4,CASSPTSGRAPDTQYF
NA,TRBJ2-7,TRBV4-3,CASSQGYRDYEQYF
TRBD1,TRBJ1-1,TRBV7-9,CASSPLGQSGTEAFF
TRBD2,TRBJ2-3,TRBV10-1,CATREGGTCTDTQYF
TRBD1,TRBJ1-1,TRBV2,CASRRAGGKNTEAFF
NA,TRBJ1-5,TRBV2,CASSPIRGAIGQPQHF
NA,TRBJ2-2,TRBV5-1,CASSLYPGQNTGELFF
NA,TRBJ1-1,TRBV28,CASSLGGGAGMSEAFF
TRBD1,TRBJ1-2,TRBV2,CASSTNPGTENYHGYTF
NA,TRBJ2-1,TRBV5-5,CASSLVTRFNEQFF
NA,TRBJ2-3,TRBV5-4,CASSFPASGTATDTQYF
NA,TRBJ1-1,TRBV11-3,CASSLDHTEAFF
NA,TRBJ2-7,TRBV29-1,CTEPLGVSSYEQYF
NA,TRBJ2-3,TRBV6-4,CASSRGASDGTDTQYF
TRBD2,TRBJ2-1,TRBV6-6,CASSRLAGPDNEQFF
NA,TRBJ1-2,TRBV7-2,CASSPTGQSNYGYTF
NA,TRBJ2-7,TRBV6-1,CASSEAWVAAYYEQYF
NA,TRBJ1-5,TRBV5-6,CASSLSVDQPQHF
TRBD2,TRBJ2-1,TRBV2,CASSDPDGRSYNEQFF
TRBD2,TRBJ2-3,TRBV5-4,CASSLAGGPEDTQYF
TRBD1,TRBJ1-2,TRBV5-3,CARSPAPDRHYYGYTF